The clone carrying this T cell receptor (beta chain) came up a few times. The antigen remains undetermined. The sample belongs to a study of blood T cells in healthy people across ages. Regarding the study as a whole: Strong correlation linked observed beta diversity and percent naive T cells. Expanded clonotype shifts may have been confounded, as the donors had an unknown CMV status.

Sample-barcoded 5' priming and a J-beta primer mix drove a second PCR of 7 to 11 cycles. Through a template-switch adaptor with 12 random nucleotides, each cDNA molecule received a tag. TCRdb recomputed calls from the 5' RACE reads with MiXCR, one row per CDR3 protein. Altogether roughly 2 million distinct CDR3 sequences are present, approximately 50% being singletons, with the ten largest covering around 2.1%. Trimming took 1 base from V and 4 from J; bases not matched to a gene: 6. Germline lookup yields CDR1 SGHVS and CDR2 FQNEAQ. The CDR3 contains 16 residues. The sequencing input was blood. This TCR derives from a woman aged 40-49 years in good health. The J gene is TRBJ2-3, the V gene TRBV7-8, with 9 positions matching TRBD2. CDR3 coding DNA: TGTGCCAGCAGCTTAGATTCCCCTAGCGGGGCAGATACGCAGTATTTT. Translated, it gives CASSLDSPSGADTQYF.